The 16 T cell receptor beta chains below come from one sample, sequenced in a study of blood T cells in healthy people across ages. Sample-barcoded 5' priming and a J-beta primer mix drove a second PCR of about 6 to 11 cycles. TCRdb re-analysed the 5' RACE reads in MiXCR, keeping a single row per CDR3 protein. The repertoire consists of around 1,900,000 distinct CDR3 sequences, with approximately 40% occurring once and the leading ten covering more than 20%. The specimen was blood. These receptors all come from a human donor in good health.

Comments on this clonotype: One end of the junction varies from germline; a read error may be responsible. V usage is TRBV6-5 and J usage is TRBJ2-7; 8 bases agree with TRBD1. Germline CDR1 MNHEY, CDR2 SVGAGI. The length of the CDR3 is 15 residues. The CDR3 here is CANSYLSGGRDEQYF. The CDR3 bases are TGTGCCAACAGTTACCTTTCAGGGGGCAGAGACGAGCAGTACTTC.

In its sample, this clonotype was seen a few times. The chain joins TRBV27 to TRBJ2-7, with 7 bases fitting TRBD1. Germline V lookup: CDR1 MNHEY, CDR2 SMNVEV (reference sequence). Losses at the gene ends were 5 bases for V and 4 bases for J; bases not matched to a gene: 8. CDR3 length: 14 residues. The CDR3 region has the DNA TGTGCCAGCAGTGCCTACGGGACAGTATACGAGCAGTACTTC. Protein product: CASSAYGTVYEQYF.

The chain has TRBV6-2 or TRBV6-3 and TRBJ2-1; D uncertain. The CDR3 is 15 amino acids. CDR1 and CDR2 (germline): MNHEY, SVGEGT. Deletions cut 4 bases from V and 1 base from J, with 11 bases between. The CDR3 DNA sequence: TGTGCCAGCAGTTGGGTAGGCCTATCCTACAATGAGCAGTTCTTC. Translation gives CASSWVGLSYNEQFF.

This clonotype has just a few counts. This chain connects TRBV4-3 to TRBJ1-1, with D possibly being TRBD1 (5 bases). The germline V gene encodes CDR1 LGHNA and CDR2 YSLEER. This CDR3 is 15 amino acids long. V shed 5 bases and J shed 1 base, with 14 bases lying between them. CDR3 coding DNA: TGCGCCAGCAGCAAATTTGGGCAGGGGAACACTGAAGCTTTCTTT. Translated, it gives CASSKFGQGNTEAFF.

The rearrangement links TRBV5-5 to TRBJ1-5; no clear D. V dropped 0 bases and J dropped 11 bases, with 18 bases sitting between them. The germline CDR1 and CDR2 sequences are SGHKS and YYEKEE (reference sequence). CDR3 length: 15 residues. CDR3 in amino acids: CASSLVQSGRTAQHF. Written as DNA, the CDR3 is TGTGCCAGCAGCTTGGTTCAGTCGGGTCGCACGGCCCAGCATTTT. The complete variable domain, with remaining parts taken from reference TRBV5-5 and TRBJ1-5, reads DAGVTQSPTHLIKTRGQQVTLRCSPISGHKSVSWYQQVLGQGPQFIFQYYEKEERGRGNFPDRFSARQFPNYSSELNVNALLLGDSALYLCASSLVQSGRTAQHFGDGTRLSIL.

There are a few counts of this clonotype. The chain employs TRBV5-1 and TRBJ2-4, with 7 bases identical to TRBD2. The CDR3 totals 15 residues. Germline V gene data show CDR1 as SGHRS and CDR2 as YFSETQ. Trimming removed 0 bases from V and 11 bases from J; junction bases left unmatched: 11. The CDR3 coding sequence is TGCGCCAGCAGCTTGGGTTTTCCGGGGGGAGGAGTTCAGTACTTC. Translation: CASSLGFPGGGVQYF. Variable domain in full (rest from reference TRBV5-1 and TRBJ2-4): KAGVTQTPRYLIKTRGQQVTLSCSPISGHRSVSWYQQTPGQGLQFLFEYFSETQRNKGNFPGRFSGRQFSNSRSEMNVSTLELGDSALYLCASSLGFPGGGVQYFGAGTRLSVL.

V usage is TRBV29-1 and J usage is TRBJ1-1; 7 nucleotides agree with TRBD1. From germline, CDR1 is SQVTM and CDR2 ANQGSEA. V was clipped by 6 bases and J by 0 bases; unmatched bases: 4. CDR3 size: 13 residues. The CDR3 loop is CSVWGTVNTEAFF. DNA for the CDR3: TGCAGCGTCTGGGGGACAGTGAACACTGAAGCTTTCTTT.

V is TRBV29-1 and J is TRBJ2-2, with TRBD1 as a possible D gene (6 bases). V lost 7 bases and J 1 base, leaving 19 bases between the germline ends. CDR3 size: 16 residues. Germline V gene data show CDR1 as SQVTM and CDR2 as ANQGSEA. In DNA form, the CDR3 reads TGCAGCGGTCAGACAGGAGTAGGCAAGAACACCGGGGAGCTGTTTTTT. As protein: CSGQTGVGKNTGELFF.

The chain joins TRBV9 to TRBJ1-1; D remains unclear. CDR1 is SGDLS, CDR2 YYNGEE, per germline. Trimming stripped 5 bases from V and 6 bases from J, with 14 bases between. There are 13 residues in the CDR3. The CDR3: CASSFRVFSEAFF. CDR3 nucleotide sequence: TGTGCCAGCAGTTTTAGGGTGTTCTCTGAAGCTTTCTTT.

This clonotype was seen only a few times. The chain has TRBV7-2 and TRBJ2-2, with 11 bases that match TRBD1. V shed 5 bases, J shed 6 bases, and the junction held 8 bases outside the gene matches. The CDR3 loop spans 16 amino acids. Germline V lookup: CDR1 SGHTA, CDR2 FQGNSA. CDR3 sequence reads: CASSRGTGGISGELFF. The DNA for the CDR3 is TGTGCCAGCAGCCGCGGGACAGGGGGTATCTCCGGGGAGCTGTTTTTT.

The chain links TRBV3-1 to TRBJ2-5; TRBD2 matches at 12 bases. With 4 bases clipped from V and 4 bases from J, the junction kept 7 bases outside the gene matches. Germline assignment: CDR1 LGHDT and CDR2 YNNKEL (reference sequence). The CDR3 is 16 residues long. The CDR3 reads CASSPGLAGMSETQYF. The CDR3 bases are TGTGCCAGCAGCCCCGGACTAGCGGGGATGTCAGAGACCCAGTACTTC.

This chain connects TRBV6-6 to TRBJ2-3; D unclear. V was shortened by 8 bases and J by 2 bases, with 14 bases between the two germline ends. Germline assignment: CDR1 MNHNY and CDR2 SVGAGI (reference sequence). This CDR3 spans 14 amino acids. The CDR3 loop reads CASARPVPTDTQYF. CDR3 DNA sequence: TGTGCCAGCGCCAGACCAGTACCCACAGATACGCAGTATTTT.

This clonotype was seen at least ten times. The chain carries TRBV5-5 and TRBJ2-3; perhaps TRBD1 as D (5 bases). The germline CDR1 and CDR2 sequences are SGHKS and YYEKEE (reference sequence). V gave up 2 bases and J gave up 5 bases, with 12 bases separating them. The CDR3 is made up of 14 amino acids. The CDR3: CASSFQGFGDTQYF. CDR3 coding DNA: TGTGCCAGCAGCTTCCAGGGTTTTGGAGATACGCAGTATTTT. The full variable domain, completed using reference TRBV5-5 and TRBJ2-3, is DAGVTQSPTHLIKTRGQQVTLRCSPISGHKSVSWYQQVLGQGPQFIFQYYEKEERGRGNFPDRFSARQFPNYSSELNVNALLLGDSALYLCASSFQGFGDTQYFGPGTRLTVL.

The rearrangement joins TRBV20-1 to TRBJ2-7; 7 nucleotides agree with TRBD2. J gave up 4 bases and V 6 bases, and 12 bases lay outside the gene matches. CDR1 is DFQATT, CDR2 SNEGSKA, per germline (reference sequence). This CDR3 comprises 14 residues. The CDR3, as DNA: TGCAGTGCCGACGCCGGCGGGGGAGGATACGAGCAGTACTTC. It codes for CSADAGGGGYEQYF.

This clonotype has just a few counts. The CDR3 protein is CASSSAGGNQPQHF. CDR3 DNA: TGTGCCAGCAGCTCCGCAGGGGGGAATCAGCCCCAGCATTTT. This sequence joins TRBV7-2 and TRBJ1-5, with 7 bases aligning to TRBD1. Germline CDR1 and CDR2: SGHTA and FQGNSA. The J segment lost 4 bases and the V segment lost 4 bases, leaving 4 bases of the junction unmatched. The CDR3 extends over 14 amino acids.

About this clonotype: Compared with germline, one end of the junction differs, possibly owing to a read error. This rearrangement joins TRBV7-2 to TRBJ2-4; D call uncertain. CDR3 length: 12 amino acids. Germline V lookup: CDR1 SGHTA, CDR2 FQGNSA. The CDR3 DNA reads as TGTGCCAGCAGCTTAACACTATCCCAGCAGGACTTC. Translated, it gives CASSLTLSQQDF.